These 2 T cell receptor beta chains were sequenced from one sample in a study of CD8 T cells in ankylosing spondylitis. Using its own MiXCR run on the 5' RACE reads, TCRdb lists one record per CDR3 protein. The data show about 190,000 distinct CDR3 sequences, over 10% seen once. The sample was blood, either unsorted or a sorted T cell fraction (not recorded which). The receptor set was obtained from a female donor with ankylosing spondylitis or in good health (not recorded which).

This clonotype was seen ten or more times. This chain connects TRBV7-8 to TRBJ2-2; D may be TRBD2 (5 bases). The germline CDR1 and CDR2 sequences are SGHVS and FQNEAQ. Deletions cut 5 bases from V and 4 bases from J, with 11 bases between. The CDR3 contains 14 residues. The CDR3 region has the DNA TGTGCCAGCAGCGTCAGCGGAGCCACCGGGGAGCTGTTTTTT. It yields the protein CASSVSGATGELFF.

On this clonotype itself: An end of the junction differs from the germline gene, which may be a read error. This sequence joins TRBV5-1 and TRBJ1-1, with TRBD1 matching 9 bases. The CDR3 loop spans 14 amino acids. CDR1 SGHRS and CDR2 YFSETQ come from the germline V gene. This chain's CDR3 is CASSPGQGNTETFF. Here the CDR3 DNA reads TGCGCCAGCAGCCCGGGACAGGGAAACACTGAAACTTTCTTT.